This TCR beta chain emerged from a study of cytomegalovirus exposure and HLA in healthy donors. The study's findings and limits: The authors enumerated 150 to 200 TCR beta chains as linked to cytomegalovirus. Subsequent analysis revealed that first-cohort TCR clusters tended to co-occur in the approximately 120 validation repertoires.

Of note for this clone: Its antigen is not known.

The CDR3 has 14 residues. CDR1 is MDHEN, CDR2 SYDVKM, per germline. V was pared by 3 bases and J by 3 bases, with 8 bases between. Data came from immunoSEQ multiplex PCR; TCRdb stores just in-frame clones and leaves some out. Seen here are about 150,000 clones, around 90% observed once, and the top ten hold approximately 3%. V usage is TRBV28 and J usage is TRBJ1-4; D uncertain. The sequencing sample was made of PBMCs. The clonotype comes from a man aged 18 to 29 in good health and CMV-seronegative. CDR3 bases: TGTGCCAGCAGTTTCGGACTCTCTAATGAAAAACTGTTTTTT. Encoded protein: CASSFGLSNEKLFF.